The 13 T cell receptor beta chains listed next were all sequenced from one sample in a study of blood T cell repertoires in COVID-19. The assay was immunoSEQ multiplex PCR, and TCRdb's table has in-frame clones only and misses some. This table holds 140,000 to 150,000 clones, 65% to 80% found once. The sample consisted of peripheral blood. Receptors were obtained from an older woman with acute or convalescent COVID-19.

This sequence joins TRBV6-5 and TRBJ2-7; 8 positions match TRBD2. This CDR3 spans 14 amino acids. V was pared by 4 bases and J by 3 bases, with 5 bases of the junction left unmatched. Germline V gene data show CDR1 as MNHEY and CDR2 as SVGAGI. CDR3 amino acids: CASSSIAGYYEQYF. As DNA, the CDR3 is TGTGCCAGCAGTTCGATAGCGGGGTACTACGAGCAGTACTTC.

The V gene is TRBV7-2, the J gene TRBJ2-7; 7 bases match TRBD1. This CDR3 region has 12 residues. V was pared by 3 bases and J by 9 bases, with 5 bases of the junction left unmatched. The germline CDR1 and CDR2 sequences are SGHTA and FQGNSA. CDR3 coding DNA: TGTGCCAGCAGCTTCGGGACAGAAACGCAGTACTTC. This encodes CASSFGTETQYF.

The chain employs TRBV29-1 and TRBJ1-1, with 7 positions matching TRBD1. The CDR3 has 12 amino acids. Losses at the gene ends were 6 bases for V and 4 bases for J; bases not matched to a gene: 5. CDR1 and CDR2 from the germline V gene are SQVTM and ANQGSEA. CDR3 DNA: TGCAGCGTCCGACAGGGTGGCACTGAAGCTTTCTTT. This gives the protein CSVRQGGTEAFF.

J is TRBJ2-7 and V is TRBV6-2 or TRBV6-3; possible D gene TRBD2, 5 bases. The CDR3 is made up of 13 amino acids. Deletions cut 0 bases from V and 7 bases from J, with 10 bases between. Germline values: CDR1 MNHEY, CDR2 SVGEGT. The CDR3 loop reads CASSYSGRGEQYF. DNA for the CDR3: TGTGCCAGCAGTTACTCGGGTCGAGGGGAGCAGTACTTC.

V is TRBV29-1 and J is TRBJ2-3; no definite D call. The CDR3 consists of 14 residues. V was cut by 2 bases and J by 3 bases, with 12 bases left in between. Germline CDR1 and CDR2: SQVTM and ANQGSEA. The CDR3 bases are TGCAGCGTTGAAAATGGAGTAAGGACAGATACGCAGTATTTT. Its protein product is CSVENGVRTDTQYF.

This clone was recorded only once. J is TRBJ2-2 and V is TRBV5-1; 10 bases match TRBD1. Germline lookup yields CDR1 SGHRS and CDR2 YFSETQ. The CDR3 sequence is 17 residues long. With V trimmed by 4 bases and J by 5 bases, 11 bases remained unmatched. For the CDR3, the DNA is TGCGCCAGCAGCGTAGGCCGGACAGGGGGAGGAACCGGGGAGCTGTTTTTT. Amino acids: CASSVGRTGGGTGELFF. The full variable domain, in which reference TRBV5-1 and TRBJ2-2 provide the parts outside the CDR3, is KAGVTQTPRYLIKTRGQQVTLSCSPISGHRSVSWYQQTPGQGLQFLFEYFSETQRNKGNFPGRFSGRQFSNSRSEMNVSTLELGDSALYLCASSVGRTGGGTGELFFGEGSRLTVL.

CDR3 bases: TGCGCCAGCAGCCATGACAGGGGAGATCGGCCCCAGCATTTT. Protein: CASSHDRGDRPQHF. J is TRBJ1-5 and V is TRBV4-1; 8 bases line up with TRBD1. V trimming: 3 bases; J trimming: 9 bases; junction bases outside the gene matches: 7. This CDR3 region has 14 residues. From germline, CDR1 is MGHRA and CDR2 YSYEKL.

This chain connects TRBV19 to TRBJ2-1; 7 bases are a match to TRBD1. Per germline, CDR1 LNHDA and CDR2 SQIVND (reference sequence). Trimming took 3 bases from V and 7 from J; bases not matched to a gene: 0. This CDR3 has 12 amino acids. The CDR3 region is CASSMGQNEQFF. In DNA form, the CDR3 reads TGTGCCAGTAGTATGGGACAGAATGAGCAGTTCTTC.

The chain uses TRBV27 and TRBJ2-7; D possibly corresponds to TRBD2 (7 bases). CDR1 MNHEY and CDR2 SMNVEV come from the germline V gene (reference sequence). CDR3 size: 12 residues. V was trimmed by 2 bases and J by 6 bases, leaving 8 bases between them. The CDR3 region is CASSLRGGEQYF. In nucleotides, the CDR3 is TGTGCCAGCAGTTTAAGGGGGGGCGAGCAGTACTTC.

This chain joins TRBV14 and TRBJ2-1; the D is unclear. Trimming removed 0 bases at V and 6 bases at J, with 9 bases between. This CDR3 region has 14 residues. Germline-derived CDR1 and CDR2 are SGHDN and FVKESK. CDR3 sequence reads: CASSQDRAFNEQFF. As DNA, the CDR3 is TGTGCCAGCAGCCAAGATCGAGCCTTCAATGAGCAGTTCTTC.

The rearrangement uses TRBV3-1 (or the pseudogene TRBV3-2) and TRBJ2-2, with D possibly TRBD1 on 5 matching bases. Germline values: CDR1 LGHDT, CDR2 YNNKEL (reference sequence). V was shortened by 4 bases and J by 0 bases, with 9 bases between the two germline ends. The CDR3 is 15 amino acids. CDR3: CASSLGQTNTGELFF. CDR3 bases: TGTGCCAGCAGCCTAGGACAAACGAACACCGGGGAGCTGTTTTTT.

The chain combines TRBV10-3 with TRBJ2-1, with 13 bases matching TRBD2. Germline lookup yields CDR1 ENHRY and CDR2 SYGVKD. CDR3 length equals 15 residues. V shed 7 bases and J 5 bases; nucleotides not matched to a gene: 5. The DNA of the CDR3 is TGTGCCATCACCCCGGGACTAGCGGGGAACAATGAGCAGTTCTTC. Translated: CAITPGLAGNNEQFF.

The chain is built from TRBV7-6 and TRBJ2-7; 12 bases align to TRBD2. V was clipped by 5 bases and J by 4 bases; unmatched bases: 3. The CDR3 consists of 14 residues. The germline gives CDR1 SGHVS, CDR2 FNYEAQ. CDR3 amino acids: CASSHGTSGYEQYF. CDR3 DNA: TGTGCCAGCAGCCATGGGACTAGCGGGTACGAGCAGTACTTC.